The rows below give T cell receptor beta chains drawn from one sample of a study of cytomegalovirus exposure and HLA in healthy donors. Sequencing used immunoSEQ multiplex PCR; TCRdb keeps in-frame clones, though not all of them. The data hold 110,000 to 150,000 clones, with roughly 75% observed a single time. Sequenced material: PBMCs. Every receptor here comes from a man between 35 and 55 years old in good health and CMV-seropositive. Each CDR3 is given with its conserved first and last residue. D genes are given only for firm matches. The size entry is marked missing in some rows and otherwise reads once, few, many or a size class.

CSVVTTGQASIYEQYF	TGCAGCGTCGTCACAACCGGACAGGCCTCGATCTACGAGCAGTACTTC	TRBV29-1	TRBJ2-7	-	TRBD1
CASSLATDSYEQYF	TGTGCCAGCAGTTTAGCAACAGATTCCTACGAGCAGTACTTC	TRBV27	TRBJ2-7	-	-
CASSVGLGSPTNEKLFF	TGTGCCAGCAGCGTAGGTTTGGGCAGTCCAACTAATGAAAAACTGTTTTTT	TRBV9	TRBJ1-4	-	-
CASRFGTSNYGYTF	TGTGCCAGTAGATTCGGGACATCTAACTATGGCTACACCTTC	TRBV19	TRBJ1-2	-	-
CASSGDRFTGELFF	TGTGCCAGCAGCGGGGACAGATTCACCGGGGAGCTGTTTTTT	TRBV27	TRBJ2-2	-	TRBD1
CSVGRDRTFSYEQYF	TGCAGCGTTGGTAGGGACAGGACCTTCTCCTACGAGCAGTACTTC	TRBV29-1	TRBJ2-7	few	TRBD1
CASSLTGMDEQFF	TGTGCCAGCAGTTTAACAGGGATGGATGAGCAGTTCTTC	TRBV27	TRBJ2-1	-	-
CASSPTGYNSPLHF	TGTGCCAGCAGCCCCACAGGGTATAATTCACCCCTCCACTTT	TRBV7-2	TRBJ1-6	-	-
CASSIIRVSNQPQHF	TGTGCCAGTAGTATTATCAGGGTTAGCAATCAGCCCCAGCATTTT	TRBV19	TRBJ1-5	-	-
CASSQSGDTYNEQFF	TGTGCCAGCAGCCAATCCGGGGACACCTACAATGAGCAGTTCTTC	TRBV6-5	TRBJ2-1	-	-
CAWSMAGGEKLFF	TGTGCCTGGAGTATGGCAGGGGGTGAAAAACTGTTTTTT	TRBV30	TRBJ1-4	-	TRBD1
CASSLGAGPDVNEQFF	TGTGCCAGCAGCCTGGGGGCAGGGCCGGACGTCAATGAGCAGTTCTTC	TRBV4-2	TRBJ2-1	few	-